The T cell receptor beta chain described here comes from a study of tumor and adjacent non-tumor tissue in lung cancer. In the study overall: Patients were aged roughly 30 to 76, some 10 men and 5 women, stage I to III. Findings and limits, study-wide: Tumor TCR diversity, when higher, was linked to shorter survival. Compared with tumor, normal lung showed significantly lower TCR diversity.

TCRbeta libraries were built with three rounds of nested PCR, modified from ARM-PCR. TCRdb called the multiplex PCR reads again in MiXCR, with one record for every CDR3 protein. Of about 75,000 distinct CDR3 sequences in the sample, around 77% were seen once. This sample's RNA came from whole unsorted tissue. Between August and November 2014, newly diagnosed, chemotherapy-naive lung cancer patients underwent thoracic surgery in China. Trimming cost V 2 bases and J 8 bases, with 14 bases left between them. The germline CDR1 and CDR2 sequences are SEHNR and FQNEAQ (reference sequence). This CDR3 spans 14 amino acids. This clonotype was seen repeatedly, ten times or more. Its cognate antigen is unknown.

This rearrangement joins TRBV7-9 to TRBJ2-3, with TRBD1 as a possible D gene (5 bases). Source material: lung tumor tissue. The clonotype comes from a woman aged 45-65 years with non-small cell lung cancer. The CDR3 loop reads CASSLSEQGGTQYF. CDR3 in DNA: TGTGCCAGCAGCTTATCGGAGCAGGGTGGTACGCAGTATTTT.